This entry describes one T cell receptor (beta chain). This specimen comes from a study of cytomegalovirus exposure and HLA in healthy donors. The V gene's germline CDR1 is SGHTA and CDR2 FQGNSA. The CDR3 is 17 amino acids. Trimming removed 0 bases at V and 0 bases at J, with 12 bases between. PCR amplification relied on 60 Vbeta primers (plus 13 Jbeta primers). Using immunoSEQ multiplex PCR, the repertoire was profiled, and TCRdb retains in-frame clones only, with some absent. This table has around 200,000 clones, roughly 80% appearing once. The clonotype comes from a man between 40 and 49 years old in good health and CMV-seropositive. What was sequenced was PBMCs. J is TRBJ1-5 and V is TRBV7-2, with TRBD1 as a possible D gene (6 bases). Here the CDR3 reads CASSLAGGAYSNQPQHF. CDR3 sequence (DNA): TGTGCCAGCAGCTTAGCGGGGGGGGCGTATAGCAATCAGCCCCAGCATTTT.